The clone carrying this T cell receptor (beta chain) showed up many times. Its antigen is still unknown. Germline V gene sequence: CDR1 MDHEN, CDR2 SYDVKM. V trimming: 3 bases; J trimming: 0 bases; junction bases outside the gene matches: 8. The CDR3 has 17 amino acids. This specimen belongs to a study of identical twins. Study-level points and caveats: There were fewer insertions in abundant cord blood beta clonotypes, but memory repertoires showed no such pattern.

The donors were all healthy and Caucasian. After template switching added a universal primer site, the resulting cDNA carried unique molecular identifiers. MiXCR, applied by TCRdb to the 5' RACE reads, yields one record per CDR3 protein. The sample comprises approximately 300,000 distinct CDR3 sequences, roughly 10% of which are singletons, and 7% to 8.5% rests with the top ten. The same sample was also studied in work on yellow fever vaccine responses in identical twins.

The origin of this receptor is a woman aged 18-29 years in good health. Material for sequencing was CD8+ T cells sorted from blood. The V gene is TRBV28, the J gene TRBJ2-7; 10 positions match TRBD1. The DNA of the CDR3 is TGTGCCAGCAGTTTCGTCTGGACAGGGGGTATCTCCTACGAGCAGTACTTC. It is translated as CASSFVWTGGISYEQYF.